A few counts support the clone carrying this T cell receptor (beta chain). Antigen unknown. The trim removed 5 bases at V and 10 bases at J, leaving 5 bases unmatched. Germline V gene sequence: CDR1 SGHTA, CDR2 FQGNSA. The CDR3 contains 14 residues. The Oncomine TCR Beta short-read assay was applied to DNA of cultured CD4+ T cells. TCRdb called the PCR reads again in MiXCR, with one record for every CDR3 protein. The sample records under 20,000 distinct CDR3 sequences, about 39% being singletons. As for treatment: approximately nine-day PBMC culture with coronavirus spike peptide pools or control peptides (ViraFEST assay). The data were obtained in a study of vaccination and CD4 T cells after COVID-19.

The sample in question was CD4+ T cells from blood, cultured in vitro, obtained before SARS-CoV-2 vaccination. The receptor comes from a human donor who had recovered from COVID-19. The V gene is TRBV7-2, the J gene TRBJ1-6, with TRBD1 identical over 10 bases. The CDR3, as DNA: TGTGCCAGCAGCGTAGGACAGGGGGTCTCACCCCTCCACTTT. Translation: CASSVGQGVSPLHF.